The 25 T cell receptor beta chains in this list originate from one sample, sequenced in a study of blood T cell repertoires in COVID-19. Clones were read by immunoSEQ multiplex PCR, and TCRdb kept only the in-frame ones, dropping some. This table holds 150,000 or so clones, about 79% found once. The source material was PBMCs or T cells enriched from blood (not recorded which). These receptors originate from a man over 45 who had recovered from COVID-19.

This chain links TRBV3-1 (or the pseudogene TRBV3-2) with TRBJ2-4; tentatively, D is TRBD2 (6 bases). The CDR3 spans 16 residues. With 1 base removed from V and 0 bases from J, the gap between germline ends came to 10 bases. Germline CDR1 is LGHDT and CDR2 is YNNKEL (reference sequence). The CDR3 bases are TGTGCCAGCAGCCAAGGGCGGGACGGAGCCAAAAACATTCAGTACTTC. It codes for CASSQGRDGAKNIQYF.

This chain connects TRBV9 to TRBJ1-3; the D gene is possibly TRBD1 (5 bases). Per germline, CDR1 SGDLS and CDR2 YYNGEE. Trimming removed 4 bases from V and 5 bases from J, with 16 bases in between. This CDR3 is built from 15 residues. CDR3 residues: CASSIGGENRNTIYF. DNA of the CDR3: TGTGCCAGCAGCATCGGAGGGGAAAATAGAAACACCATATATTTT.

The chain recombines TRBV9 with TRBJ2-1; maybe TRBD1 (5 bases). Germline loops: CDR1 SGDLS, CDR2 YYNGEE. The CDR3 has 13 residues. V shed 1 base and J shed 9 bases, with 11 bases lying between them. The CDR3 is CASSVWQGTEQFF. CDR3 DNA sequence: TGTGCCAGCAGCGTATGGCAGGGAACTGAGCAGTTCTTC.

The chain is built from TRBV12-5 and TRBJ1-4; TRBD1 agrees at 7 bases. CDR1 is LGHNT and CDR2 is FRNRAP in the germline V gene. The ends lost 1 base at V and 6 bases at J; junction bases unmatched: 8. This CDR3 is built from 16 residues. For the CDR3, the DNA is TGTGCTAGTGGTTTGGGGGGACAGTTCGTGGATGAAAAACTGTTTTTT. Its translation is CASGLGGQFVDEKLFF.

V gene TRBV11-2 combines with J gene TRBJ2-7; 7 nucleotides line up with TRBD2. V trimming: 4 bases; J trimming: 2 bases; junction bases outside the gene matches: 8. The CDR3 is made up of 15 amino acids. Germline lookup yields CDR1 SGHAT and CDR2 FQNNGV. CDR3 protein: CASSSRRDYTYEQYF. CDR3 DNA: TGTGCCAGCAGCTCGAGGAGGGACTACACCTACGAGCAGTACTTC.

This chain uses TRBV7-9 with TRBJ1-1, with 7 bases lining up with TRBD1. Germline V gives CDR1 SEHNR, CDR2 FQNEAQ (reference sequence). CDR3 length equals 14 residues. J gave up 2 bases and V 5 bases, and 5 bases lay outside the gene matches. The CDR3 DNA is TGTGCCAGCAGCCCGGGACAGATCAACACTGAAGCTTTCTTT. Translation gives CASSPGQINTEAFF.

This clone has a handful of counts. The chain combines TRBV10-2 with TRBJ2-7, with D tentatively TRBD1 (5 bases). Germline V gene lookup returns CDR1 WSHSY and CDR2 SAAADI. The V end lost 4 bases, the J end lost 2 bases, and 15 bases lay between the germline ends. This CDR3 comprises 15 residues. The CDR3: CASSVKGAGPYEQYF. Written as DNA, the CDR3 is TGCGCCAGCAGTGTCAAGGGCGCAGGGCCCTACGAGCAGTACTTC.

The chain recombines TRBV28 with TRBJ2-5; D gene ambiguous. Germline V gene sequence: CDR1 MDHEN, CDR2 SYDVKM. Trimming removed 3 bases at V and 2 bases at J, with 22 bases between. CDR3 length equals 18 residues. The CDR3 region is CASSFPILGSPPQETQYF. CDR3 nucleotides: TGTGCCAGCAGTTTTCCCATCCTAGGTTCCCCACCTCAAGAGACCCAGTACTTC.

This clone appeared a few times. V is TRBV27 and J is TRBJ2-3; 10 bases fit TRBD1. In germline, CDR1 is MNHEY, CDR2 SMNVEV (reference sequence). J lost 0 bases, V lost 3 bases, and 3 bases had no gene match. This CDR3 is built from 16 residues. Written as DNA, the CDR3 is TGTGCCAGCAGTTTGTTGGGACAGGGGAGCACAGATACGCAGTATTTT. It codes for CASSLLGQGSTDTQYF.

This clone was counted a few times. The chain employs TRBV18 and TRBJ1-1, with a possible D match to TRBD1 (6 bases). The ends were cut back, 6 bases at V and 4 bases at J, with 18 bases in the middle. Germline CDR1 is KGHSH and CDR2 is LQKENI. This CDR3 region has 15 residues. The CDR3, as DNA: TGTGCCAGCTCGCTGAGGGGCCCAGGGGTCACTGAAGCTTTCTTT. Amino acid sequence: CASSLRGPGVTEAFF. The entire variable domain, with the rest obtained from reference TRBV18 and TRBJ1-1, is as follows: NAGVMQNPRHLVRRRGQEARLRCSPMKGHSHVYWYRQLPEEGLKFMVYLQKENIIDESGMPKERFSAEFPKEGPSILRIQQVVRGDSAAYFCASSLRGPGVTEAFFGQGTRLTVV.

This clone has just one count. The CDR3, as DNA: TGTGCCAGTAGTATAGATCTGGGCCTTACAGATACGCAGTATTTT. Its protein is CASSIDLGLTDTQYF. This chain connects TRBV19 to TRBJ2-3; the D is unclear. Germline V lookup: CDR1 LNHDA, CDR2 SQIVND (reference sequence). This CDR3 is 15 amino acids long. V was shortened by 0 bases and J by 3 bases, with 10 bases between the two germline ends.

V gene TRBV11-1 combines with J gene TRBJ2-3; 8 nucleotides agree with TRBD2. CDR3 length: 14 residues. The germline V gene has CDR1 SGHAT and CDR2 FQDESV (reference sequence). V was pared by 10 bases and J by 10 bases, with 16 bases of the junction left unmatched. The CDR3 coding sequence is TGTGCCACCGGCGCGGGGGGACATCCGTTCGCGCAGTATTTT. The encoded protein is CATGAGGHPFAQYF.

This chain joins TRBV2 and TRBJ2-3; weak D call: TRBD1 (6 bases). CDR1 is SNHLY, CDR2 FYNNEI, per germline. The V end lost 7 bases, the J end lost 0 bases, and 11 bases lay between the germline ends. This CDR3 is 14 amino acids long. As DNA, the CDR3 is TGTGCCAGCAAAGACAGGCCCAGCACAGATACGCAGTATTTT. This codes for CASKDRPSTDTQYF.

V is TRBV14 and J is TRBJ1-4; 7 bases fit TRBD1. The CDR3 covers 14 residues. V shed 4 bases, J shed 8 bases, and the junction held 7 bases outside the gene matches. Germline values: CDR1 SGHDN, CDR2 FVKESK. In DNA form, the CDR3 reads TGTGCCAGCAGCCCGACAGGGTGGGACGAAAAACTGTTTTTT. Amino acids: CASSPTGWDEKLFF.

This clone has only a few counts. The gene calls are TRBV3-1 (or the pseudogene TRBV3-2) and TRBJ2-7, with D hard to call. V was trimmed by 4 bases and J by 3 bases, leaving 4 bases between them. The CDR3 is 11 residues long. In germline, CDR1 is LGHDT, CDR2 YNNKEL (reference sequence). CDR3 sequence: CASSLGYEQYF. Written as DNA, the CDR3 is TGTGCCAGCAGCCTCGGCTACGAGCAGTACTTC.

The gene calls are TRBV9 and TRBJ1-1; D is possibly TRBD1 (6 bases). This CDR3 is 15 amino acids long. Germline values: CDR1 SGDLS, CDR2 YYNGEE. V dropped 0 bases and J dropped 5 bases, with 14 bases sitting between them. The chain's CDR3 is CASSVGNHQGTEAFF. The DNA for the CDR3 is TGTGCCAGCAGCGTAGGCAATCATCAGGGGACTGAAGCTTTCTTT.

The rearrangement links TRBV7-2 to TRBJ2-5; TRBD2 agrees at 8 bases. CDR1 SGHTA and CDR2 FQGNSA come from the germline V gene. This CDR3 comprises 18 residues. With V trimmed by 5 bases and J by 5 bases, 19 bases remained unmatched. The CDR3 region is CASSLQLGGGGRRETQYF. The CDR3 nucleotides are TGTGCCAGCAGCCTCCAACTTGGGGGCGGGGGGCGACGGGAGACCCAGTACTTC.

The chain uses TRBV7-2 and TRBJ2-2, with 12 nucleotides matching TRBD2. Germline CDR1 reads SGHTA; CDR2 reads FQGNSA. With V trimmed by 2 bases and J by 1 base, 5 bases remained unmatched. This CDR3 is built from 18 residues. CDR3 loop: CASSLTPLAGGNTGELFF. The CDR3 DNA is TGTGCCAGCAGCTTAACGCCACTAGCGGGGGGGAACACCGGGGAGCTGTTTTTT. Full variable domain (missing parts from reference TRBV7-2 and TRBJ2-2): GAGVSQSPSNKVTEKGKDVELRCDPISGHTALYWYRQSLGQGLEFLIYFQGNSAPDKSGLPSDRFSAERTGGSVSTLTIQRTQQEDSAVYLCASSLTPLAGGNTGELFFGEGSRLTVL.

The genes are TRBV9 and TRBJ1-3; 10 bases agree with TRBD1. The CDR3 extends over 16 amino acids. The germline CDR1 and CDR2 sequences are SGDLS and YYNGEE. V lost 3 bases to trimming and J lost 4 bases; unmatched junction nucleotides: 7. The CDR3 nucleotides read TGTGCCAGCAGCGCGAGACAGGGGGCGTTGGGAAACACCATATATTTT. It is translated as CASSARQGALGNTIYF.

This rearrangement joins TRBV10-1 to TRBJ2-1; the D is unclear. Trimming left V 0 bases short and J 0 bases short, with 9 bases between. The CDR3 length is 16 residues. CDR1 is WNHNN, CDR2 SYGVQD, per germline (reference sequence). The CDR3 DNA is TGCGCCAGCAGTGAGTCGGTTCCCGGCTCCTACAATGAGCAGTTCTTC. Translation: CASSESVPGSYNEQFF.

This rearrangement joins TRBV5-1 to TRBJ2-1; 10 positions agree with TRBD1. J gave up 6 bases and V 3 bases, and 6 bases lay outside the gene matches. This CDR3 contains 15 residues. Looked up from germline, CDR1 is SGHRS and CDR2 is YFSETQ. The CDR3 region has the DNA TGCGCCAGCAGCTCCGGGACAGGGGTGGCCAATGAGCAGTTCTTC. Translation gives CASSSGTGVANEQFF.

This chain uses TRBV18 with TRBJ1-2; 8 bases match TRBD1. CDR3 size: 15 residues. Per the germline V gene, CDR1 is KGHSH and CDR2 is LQKENI. After removal of 1 base from V and 4 bases from J, the junction contained 5 bases not matched to a gene. This CDR3 is CASSPLDRGTYGYTF. CDR3 nucleotides: TGTGCCAGCTCACCACTTGACAGGGGCACCTATGGCTACACCTTC.

The chain recombines TRBV29-1 with TRBJ1-2; TRBD1 matches at 9 bases. This CDR3 is built from 14 residues. CDR1 and CDR2 (germline): SQVTM, ANQGSEA. V lost 7 bases, J lost 2 bases, and 8 bases stayed unmatched. The CDR3 region is CSADRTGDNYGYTF. DNA for the CDR3: TGCAGCGCTGACCGGACAGGGGACAACTATGGCTACACCTTC.

This clone was detected a few times. The chain links TRBV7-3 to TRBJ1-3; D uncertain. The germline V gene encodes CDR1 SGHTA and CDR2 FQGTGA. V lost 5 bases to trimming and J lost 3 bases, with 8 bases between them. This CDR3 contains 13 residues. The CDR3, as DNA: TGTGCCAGCAGCGTCGGGGTTGGAAACACCATATATTTT. Its protein is CASSVGVGNTIYF. Variable domain in full (rest from reference TRBV7-3 and TRBJ1-3): GAGVSQTPSNKVTEKGKYVELRCDPISGHTALYWYRQSLGQGPEFLIYFQGTGAADDSGLPNDRFFAVRPEGSVSTLKIQRTERGDSAVYLCASSVGVGNTIYFGEGSWLTVV.

This clone was observed a handful of times. CDR3: CASSLGLPSGANVLTF. DNA for the CDR3: TGTGCCAGCAGCTTAGGCCTGCCCTCTGGGGCCAACGTCCTGACTTTC. This sequence joins TRBV7-3 and TRBJ2-6; D remains ambiguous. Trimming stripped 2 bases from V and 0 bases from J, with 8 bases between. The CDR3 is 16 residues long. The germline V gene has CDR1 SGHTA and CDR2 FQGTGA.